This T cell receptor (beta chain) was documented in a study of post-analysis software for immune sequencing data (dated by TCRdb to between 2014 and 2017). Regarding the complete study: The recorded disease courses included relapsing-remitting, secondary progressive and progressive-relapsing multiple sclerosis, and some patients had no subtype annotation. Patient repertoires were compared against 11 previously published healthy control repertoires from donors aged roughly 6 to 28 years. A subset of samples was prepared in parallel using single-end sample barcoding, then pooled and co-amplified after Illumina adapter ligation.

To demonstrate the VDJtools post-analysis software, the study profiled TCR beta repertoires from the peripheral blood of around 13 young patients with multiple sclerosis. Multiple sclerosis patients were children and adolescents aged about 6 to 16 years. Library creation used PCR. The sequencer listed for this sample is Illumina HiSeq 2500. To reduce PCR and sequencing biases, unique molecular identifiers were incorporated into the TCR beta cDNA libraries. Roughly 0.5 million cDNA molecules were obtained per 1 to 10 million input T cells, so each molecule approximated one T cell. Patient libraries were prepared and sequenced with the same protocol used for the earlier healthy control dataset. Within a given batch, samples were prepared together, multiplexed and sequenced on the same HiSeq lane. In the authors' own workflow: Raw barcoded reads were processed with MIGEC, discarding single-read molecular identifier groups before consensus assembly and CDR3 extraction. VDJtools was used for post-analysis of the clonotype tables, with diversity normalized by down-sampling every dataset to the smallest sample size. To correct batch-related cross-sample contamination, repertoire overlap clustering matched CDR3 amino acid sequences but not nucleotide sequences. TCRdb itself trimmed the public reads at Q25 with fastp, ran MiXCR and retained productive beta chains. Every CDR3 protein is listed once, alongside the most common genes and DNA of its rows. It is TCRdb's table, rather than the study itself, that gives the V and J calls and clone size. Here the sample has 700,000 to 800,000 distinct CDR3 sequences; roughly 27% occur a single time. The top ten constitute under 0.7% of the sample.

Overall results and qualifications from the work: Multiple sclerosis patients had significantly lower normalized Chao1 diversity than controls, a result that suggests substantial peripheral T-cell clonal expansion. The control group was slightly older than the multiple sclerosis patient group. Direct clustering with F measure showed strong co-clustering of samples prepared in the same batch, prompting a batch-effect correction.

This clonotype has a handful of counts. The clone's antigen remains unknown. Per-base qualities were not stored, and no clone one base away is much larger. The clonotype originates from a girl aged 5 to 17 with multiple sclerosis. The material sequenced was blood.

The CDR3 region: CASSEGGALYNEQFF. The nucleotides are TGTGCCAGCAGTGAAGGCGGAGCGTTATACAATGAGCAGTTCTTC. The rearrangement combines TRBV2 with TRBJ2-1; the D gene cannot be resolved reliably. Trimming at the junction amounts to 1 base on V and 4 bases on J, and the germline ends lie 11 bases apart. From the germline V gene, CDR1 is SNHLY and CDR2 is FYNNEI. Counted from cysteine to phenylalanine, this CDR3 has 15 amino acids. Only the CDR3 DNA is retained, 45 bases long and in frame from the first base.